Listed below are T cell receptor beta chains from one sample, sequenced in a study of cytomegalovirus exposure and HLA in healthy donors. Some clones are missing from TCRdb's copy, which holds only in-frame ones; the method was immunoSEQ multiplex PCR. The sample lists some 120,000 clones, 80% occurring once. The specimen sequenced was PBMCs. These receptors came from a man aged 25 to 40 in good health and CMV-seronegative. CDR3s include the opening cysteine and the closing phenylalanine or tryptophan. The order of the fields is V gene, CDR3 length, J gene, CDR3 protein.

TRBV5-4	15	TRBJ1-2	CASSSLAGGGYGYPF
TRBV10-3	15	TRBJ2-3	CAISGSGAGTDTQYF
TRBV15	15	TRBJ2-1	CATRRGRISYNEQFF
TRBV11-3	14	TRBJ2-1	CASSSYGAYNEQFF
TRBV5-1	17	TRBJ2-2	CASSTNPGQGDTGELFF
TRBV2	17	TRBJ2-7	CASSEVHQDLRSGEQYF
TRBV5-6	16	TRBJ2-3	CASSHRRTAFPDTQYF
TRBV4-3	15	TRBJ2-7	CASSQGGAVSYEQYF
TRBV4-3	15	TRBJ2-2	CASSQYRGNTGELFF
TRBV10-1	14	TRBJ2-1	CASSLQTGVDEQFF
TRBV5-1	15	TRBJ1-2	CASSYLMTGDYGYPF
TRBV5-1	15	TRBJ2-5	CASSLGSGRSETQYF
TRBV6-1	15	TRBJ1-5	CASSARTGSGQPQHF
TRBV5-1	16	TRBJ1-4	CASSPGQPTTNEKLFF
TRBV5-4	14	TRBJ2-7	CASSLTSGRGEQYF
TRBV25-1	15	TRBJ2-7	CASSDIIRDRYEQYF
TRBV11-2	16	TRBJ2-2	CASSLLAGGVTGELFF
TRBV28	15	TRBJ2-7	CASSYRGALTYEQYF
TRBV12-5	18	TRBJ2-7	CASGLINVMTSGNYEQYF
TRBV28	14	TRBJ2-7	CASSSPGLGYEQYF
TRBV4-3	16	TRBJ2-1	CASSQGTSGRATEQFF
TRBV6-4	16	TRBJ2-1	CASSDSGLAGHNEQFF
TRBV6-1	14	TRBJ2-1	CASSAGTEYNEQFF
TRBV19	16	TRBJ1-5	CASSNPRGDSNQPQHF
TRBV19	19	TRBJ2-6	CASSTPGGAFLSGANVLTF
TRBV10-1	13	TRBJ1-1	CASSDRGEAEAFF
TRBV4-1	18	TRBJ2-5	CASSQVFLRAGVTETQYF
TRBV2	11	TRBJ2-7	CASKRGAEQYF